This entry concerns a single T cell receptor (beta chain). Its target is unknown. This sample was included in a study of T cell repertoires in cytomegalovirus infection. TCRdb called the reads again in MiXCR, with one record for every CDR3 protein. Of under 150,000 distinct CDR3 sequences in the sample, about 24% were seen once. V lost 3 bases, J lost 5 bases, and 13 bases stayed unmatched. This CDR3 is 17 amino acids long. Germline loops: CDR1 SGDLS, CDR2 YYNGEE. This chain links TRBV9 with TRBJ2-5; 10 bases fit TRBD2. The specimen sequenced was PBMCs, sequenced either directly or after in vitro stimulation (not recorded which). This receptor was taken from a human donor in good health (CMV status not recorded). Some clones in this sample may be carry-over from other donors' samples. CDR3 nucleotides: TGTGCCAGCAGCGCCTCATCAAGCGGGAGGGCCCGGGAGACCCAGTACTTC. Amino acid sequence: CASSASSSGRARETQYF.